The entry below describes one TCR beta chain. Its antigen is unknown. Generation of TCR beta libraries employed quantitative 5'-RACE incorporating molecular barcodes. TCRdb redid the calling of the 5' RACE reads with MiXCR, one entry per CDR3 protein. The profile covers about 130,000 distinct CDR3 sequences, with roughly 6.6% appearing a single time and about an eighth taken by the ten largest. Trimming pared 3 bases from V and 1 base from J, leaving 15 bases between. CDR3 length: 15 amino acids. Germline V gene lookup returns CDR1 SQVTM and CDR2 ANQGSEA. The record originates from a study of CD8 T cells in ankylosing spondylitis. Study-wide points: Roughly eight highly homologous variants made up a TCR beta motif that seemed to typify ankylosing spondylitis blood.

The clonotype originates from a female donor with ankylosing spondylitis or in good health (not recorded which). V and J are TRBV29-1 and TRBJ1-1; possible D gene TRBD1, 5 bases. Sequenced sample: blood, either unsorted or a sorted T cell fraction (not recorded which). The CDR3 is CSVDRGAVRNTEAFF. The DNA of the CDR3 is TGCAGCGTTGATCGGGGCGCCGTACGGAACACTGAAGCTTTCTTT. Full variable domain (outside the CDR3, taken from reference TRBV29-1 and TRBJ1-1): SAVISQKPSRDICQRGTSLTIQCQVDSQVTMMFWYRQQPGQSLTLIATANQGSEATYESGFVIDKFPISRPNLTFSTLTVSNMSPEDSSIYLCSVDRGAVRNTEAFFGQGTRLTVV.